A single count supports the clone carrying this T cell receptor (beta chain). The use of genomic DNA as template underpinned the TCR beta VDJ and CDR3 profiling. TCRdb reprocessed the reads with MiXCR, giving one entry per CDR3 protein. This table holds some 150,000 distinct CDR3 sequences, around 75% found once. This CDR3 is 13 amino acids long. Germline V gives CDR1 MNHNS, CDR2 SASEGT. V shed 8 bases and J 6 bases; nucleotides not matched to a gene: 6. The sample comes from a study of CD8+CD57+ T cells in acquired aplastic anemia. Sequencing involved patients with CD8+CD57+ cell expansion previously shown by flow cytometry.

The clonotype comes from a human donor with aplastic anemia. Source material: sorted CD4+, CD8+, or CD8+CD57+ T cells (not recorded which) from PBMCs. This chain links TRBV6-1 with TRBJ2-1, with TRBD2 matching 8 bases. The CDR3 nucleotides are TGTGCCAGCCTGCGACTAGCGACCAATGAGCAGTTCTTC. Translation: CASLRLATNEQFF.